The 18 T cell receptor beta chains listed next were all sequenced from one sample in a study of control samples from healthy donors and cancer patients. The table came from immunoSEQ multiplex PCR; TCRdb's copy has only in-frame clones and leaves some out. The sample records 140,000 or so clones, around 90% being singletons. Sequencing was performed on blood. The receptor source for this set is a man under 40 in good health.

In DNA form, the CDR3 reads TGTGCCAGCACTCCGACAACAGCGCCAGTAGAGGAGCAGTACTTC. Protein: CASTPTTAPVEEQYF. This chain uses TRBV27 with TRBJ2-7, with D hard to call. Per the germline V gene, CDR1 is MNHEY and CDR2 is SMNVEV (reference sequence). Trimming cost V 7 bases and J 7 bases, with 23 bases left between them. The CDR3 is made up of 15 amino acids.

This chain's CDR3 is CATSDPKGDSTDTQYF. The CDR3 region has the DNA TGTGCCACCAGTGATCCCAAAGGGGACTCCACAGATACGCAGTATTTT. The J gene is TRBJ2-3, the V gene TRBV24-1; a possible D gene is TRBD2 (6 bases). CDR1 is KGHDR, CDR2 SFDVKD, per germline. Trimming shortened V by 3 bases and J by 2 bases, and 14 bases separated the two germline ends. The CDR3 has 16 amino acids.

This clone appeared once. The chain recombines TRBV7-3 with TRBJ2-1, with D possibly being TRBD1 (6 bases). V lost 3 bases and J 5 bases, leaving 8 bases between the germline ends. The CDR3 sequence is 13 residues long. Germline CDR1 and CDR2: SGHTA and FQGTGA. The chain's CDR3 is CASSFDRNNEQFF. DNA for the CDR3: TGTGCCAGCAGCTTCGACAGGAACAATGAGCAGTTCTTC.

CDR3 loop: CASSSRQGRRTEAFF. The CDR3 DNA reads as TGTGCCAGCAGCTCGAGACAGGGAAGAAGGACTGAAGCTTTCTTT. The rearrangement links TRBV5-6 to TRBJ1-1; 7 nucleotides match TRBD1. The V gene end was trimmed by 3 bases and the J gene end by 5 bases; junction bases not matched to a gene: 10. Germline V gene lookup returns CDR1 SGHDT and CDR2 YYEEEE. The CDR3 runs to 15 residues.

The gene calls are TRBV7-2 and TRBJ1-1; D possibly corresponds to TRBD1 (5 bases). The CDR3 spans 14 residues. The germline V gene encodes CDR1 SGHTA and CDR2 FQGNSA. The V end was cut by 5 bases, the J end by 1 base, with 11 bases between. The CDR3 nucleotides read TGTGCCAGCAGCCCAGGCAGGGCGAACACTGAAGCTTTCTTT. Translating gives CASSPGRANTEAFF.

The chain combines TRBV2 with TRBJ2-1; 8 nucleotides match TRBD2. There are 16 residues in the CDR3. From germline, CDR1 is SNHLY and CDR2 FYNNEI. Trimming cost V 3 bases and J 4 bases; bases outside gene matches: 8. In DNA, the CDR3 is TGTGCCAGCAGTGACCCCCTAGCGGGCGCTTACAATGAGCAGTTCTTC. Protein: CASSDPLAGAYNEQFF.

The chain joins TRBV29-1 to TRBJ2-2; no clear D. The CDR3 is made up of 13 amino acids. Deletions cut 8 bases from V and 0 bases from J, with 10 bases between. Per the germline V gene, CDR1 is SQVTM and CDR2 is ANQGSEA. The DNA of the CDR3 is TGCAGCACGACTCTCACGAACACCGGGGAGCTGTTTTTT. It specifies CSTTLTNTGELFF.

The chain uses TRBV7-6 and TRBJ2-3; 9 nucleotides agree with TRBD2. Trimming cost V 0 bases and J 14 bases; bases outside gene matches: 9. Germline assignment: CDR1 SGHVS and CDR2 FNYEAQ. CDR3 length equals 14 residues. CDR3 nucleotides: TGTGCCAGCAGCTTAGCGCGGTCTAGCGGGATGGGGTATTTT. Residues: CASSLARSSGMGYF.

J is TRBJ2-1 and V is TRBV13; tentatively, D is TRBD2 (6 bases). In germline, CDR1 is PRHDT, CDR2 FYEKMQ (reference sequence). The CDR3 is 13 amino acids. The V gene lost 0 bases and the J gene lost 7 bases, with 7 bases spanning the gap. CDR3 sequence (DNA): TGTGCCAGCAGCTTAGGCGGGAGAAATGAGCAGTTCTTC. Amino acid sequence: CASSLGGRNEQFF.

V usage is TRBV21-1 and J usage is TRBJ1-5; no DNA check was done on the table's D call, TRBD1. TRBV21-1 is termed a pseudogene. The CDR3 sequence is 19 residues long. In DNA form, the CDR3 reads TGTGCCAGCAGCAATGGGGACAGGTTCGGCGCTTATAGCAATCAGCCCCAGCATTTT. This encodes CASSNGDRFGAYSNQPQHF.

V is TRBV3-1 (or the pseudogene TRBV3-2) and J is TRBJ1-2, with 9 bases that match TRBD1. The length of the CDR3 is 13 residues. CDR1 is LGHDT, CDR2 YNNKEL, per germline (reference sequence). Trimming removed 4 bases from V and 8 bases from J; junction bases left unmatched: 5. The CDR3 spells CASSPGTGRGYTF. CDR3 coding DNA: TGTGCCAGCAGCCCTGGGACAGGGCGCGGCTACACCTTC.

The rearrangement uses TRBV3-1 (or the pseudogene TRBV3-2) and TRBJ2-7; TRBD1 aligns across 7 bases. Per germline, CDR1 LGHDT and CDR2 YNNKEL (reference sequence). This CDR3 contains 16 residues. The ends lost 0 bases at V and 6 bases at J; junction bases unmatched: 11. The CDR3 nucleotides are TGTGCCAGCAGCCAAGAAACAGGGGTCATTTCCGCCGAGCAGTACTTC. Amino acids: CASSQETGVISAEQYF.

The chain combines TRBV19 with TRBJ2-6; D may be TRBD1 (5 bases). CDR1 is LNHDA, CDR2 SQIVND, per germline (reference sequence). The CDR3 has 17 amino acids. Trimming removed 5 bases from V and 1 base from J, with 15 bases in between. The CDR3 loop reads CASSPSRGVSGANVLTF. The CDR3 coding sequence is TGTGCCAGTAGTCCCTCTAGGGGCGTTTCTGGGGCCAACGTCCTGACTTTC. Using reference TRBV19 and TRBJ2-6 for the parts outside the CDR3, the full variable domain is DGGITQSPKYLFRKEGQNVTLSCEQNLNHDAMYWYRQDPGQGLRLIYYSQIVNDFQKGDIAEGYSVSREKKESFPLTVTSAQKNPTAFYLCASSPSRGVSGANVLTFGAGSRLTVL.

This clone turned up a few times. The chain couples TRBV2 to TRBJ2-2; D possibly corresponds to TRBD1 (6 bases). Looked up from germline, CDR1 is SNHLY and CDR2 is FYNNEI. V dropped 4 bases and J dropped 6 bases, with 6 bases sitting between them. The CDR3 totals 12 residues. The chain's CDR3 is CASSAGAGELFF. In nucleotides, the CDR3 is TGTGCCAGCAGTGCAGGGGCCGGGGAGCTGTTTTTT.

This clone has just one count. The genes are TRBV2 and TRBJ1-5; D gene uncertain. The CDR3 extends over 14 amino acids. From germline, CDR1 is SNHLY and CDR2 FYNNEI. V was clipped by 1 base and J by 4 bases, with 8 bases between them. The CDR3 DNA sequence: TGTGCCAGCAGTGAAGGCGGCCAGAATCAGCCCCAGCATTTT. It yields the protein CASSEGGQNQPQHF.

CDR3 protein: CASSVVWVQHF. The CDR3 DNA follows: TGTGCCAGCAGCGTAGTTTGGGTCCAGCATTTT. The genes are TRBV9 and TRBJ1-5; D is unclear. The germline V gene encodes CDR1 SGDLS and CDR2 YYNGEE. This CDR3 has 11 residues. V was clipped by 0 bases and J by 12 bases, with 7 bases between them.

Turning to this clone: Distinct nucleotide sequences in the sample also encode this CDR3. This sequence joins TRBV18 and TRBJ1-1, with D possibly matching TRBD1 (5 bases). CDR3 size: 15 residues. V gave up 0 bases and J gave up 4 bases, with 12 bases separating them. Germline V CDR1 and CDR2: KGHSH, LQKENI. CDR3: CASSPPSGGLTEAFF. Written as DNA, the CDR3 is TGTGCCAGCTCACCACCATCGGGGGGTCTCACTGAAGCTTTCTTT.

This clone appeared once. The chain links TRBV5-4 to TRBJ2-2, with D perhaps TRBD2 (7 bases). The CDR3 length is 15 residues. Trimming removed 7 bases from V and 0 bases from J, with 13 bases in between. The V gene's germline CDR1 is SGHNT and CDR2 YYREEE (reference sequence). The CDR3 bases are TGTGCCAGCGGGGGGGCGGGAGCGAACACCGGGGAGCTGTTTTTT. Translation gives CASGGAGANTGELFF. The full variable domain, its missing parts supplied by reference TRBV5-4 and TRBJ2-2, is ETGVTQSPTHLIKTRGQQVTLRCSSQSGHNTVSWYQQALGQGPQFIFQYYREEENGRGNFPPRFSGLQFPNYSSELNVNALELDDSALYLCASGGAGANTGELFFGEGSRLTVL.